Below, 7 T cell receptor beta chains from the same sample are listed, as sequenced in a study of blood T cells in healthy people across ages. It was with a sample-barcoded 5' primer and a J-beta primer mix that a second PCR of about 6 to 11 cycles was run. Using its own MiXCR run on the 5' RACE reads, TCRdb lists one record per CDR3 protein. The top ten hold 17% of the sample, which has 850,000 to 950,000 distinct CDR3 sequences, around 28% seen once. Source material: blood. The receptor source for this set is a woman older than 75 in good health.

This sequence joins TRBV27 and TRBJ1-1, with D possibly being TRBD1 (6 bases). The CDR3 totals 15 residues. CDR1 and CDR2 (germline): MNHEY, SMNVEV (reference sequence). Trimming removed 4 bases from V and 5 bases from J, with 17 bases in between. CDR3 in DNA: TGTGCCAGCAGTTATGGCGGGGGCAGTGATACTGAAGCTTTCTTT. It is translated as CASSYGGGSDTEAFF.

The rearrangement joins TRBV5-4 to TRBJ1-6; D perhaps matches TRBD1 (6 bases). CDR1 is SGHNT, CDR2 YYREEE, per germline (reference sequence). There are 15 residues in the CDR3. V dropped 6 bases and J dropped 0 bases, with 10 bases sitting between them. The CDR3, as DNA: TGTGCCAGCAAGGCGACAGGCTCCTATAATTCACCCCTCCACTTT. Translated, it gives CASKATGSYNSPLHF. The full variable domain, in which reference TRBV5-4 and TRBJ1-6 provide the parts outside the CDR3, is ETGVTQSPTHLIKTRGQQVTLRCSSQSGHNTVSWYQQALGQGPQFIFQYYREEENGRGNFPPRFSGLQFPNYSSELNVNALELDDSALYLCASKATGSYNSPLHFGNGTRLTVT.

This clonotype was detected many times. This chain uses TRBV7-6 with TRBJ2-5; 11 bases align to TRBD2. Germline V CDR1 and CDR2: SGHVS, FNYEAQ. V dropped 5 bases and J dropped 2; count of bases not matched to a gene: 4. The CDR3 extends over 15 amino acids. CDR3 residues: CASSRLAGKQETQYF. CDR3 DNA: TGTGCCAGCAGCCGACTAGCGGGGAAACAAGAGACCCAGTACTTC.

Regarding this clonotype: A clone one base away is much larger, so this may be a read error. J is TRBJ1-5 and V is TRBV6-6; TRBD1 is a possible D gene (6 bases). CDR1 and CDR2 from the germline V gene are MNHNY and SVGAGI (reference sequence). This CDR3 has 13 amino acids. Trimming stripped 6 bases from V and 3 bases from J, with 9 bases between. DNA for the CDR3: TGTGCCAGCAGACGGGACAACAATCAGCCCCAGCATTTT. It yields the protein CASRRDNNQPQHF.

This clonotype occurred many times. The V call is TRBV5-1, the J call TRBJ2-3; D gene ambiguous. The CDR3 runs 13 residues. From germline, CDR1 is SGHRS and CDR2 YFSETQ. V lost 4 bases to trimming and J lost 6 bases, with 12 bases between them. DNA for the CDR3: TGCGCCAGCAGCCATTACAGTGGTGATACGCAGTATTTT. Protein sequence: CASSHYSGDTQYF.

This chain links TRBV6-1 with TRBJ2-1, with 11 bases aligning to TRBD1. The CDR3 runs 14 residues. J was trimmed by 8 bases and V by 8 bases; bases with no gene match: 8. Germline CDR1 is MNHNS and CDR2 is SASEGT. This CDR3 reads CASQDRGREYEQFF. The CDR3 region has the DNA TGTGCCAGCCAGGACAGGGGGCGGGAGTATGAGCAGTTCTTC.

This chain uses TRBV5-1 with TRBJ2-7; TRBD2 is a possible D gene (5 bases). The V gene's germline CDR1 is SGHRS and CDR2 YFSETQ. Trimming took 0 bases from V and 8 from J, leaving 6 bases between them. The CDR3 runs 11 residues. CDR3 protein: CASSLGTQQYF. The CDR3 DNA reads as TGCGCCAGCAGCTTGGGGACTCAGCAGTACTTC.